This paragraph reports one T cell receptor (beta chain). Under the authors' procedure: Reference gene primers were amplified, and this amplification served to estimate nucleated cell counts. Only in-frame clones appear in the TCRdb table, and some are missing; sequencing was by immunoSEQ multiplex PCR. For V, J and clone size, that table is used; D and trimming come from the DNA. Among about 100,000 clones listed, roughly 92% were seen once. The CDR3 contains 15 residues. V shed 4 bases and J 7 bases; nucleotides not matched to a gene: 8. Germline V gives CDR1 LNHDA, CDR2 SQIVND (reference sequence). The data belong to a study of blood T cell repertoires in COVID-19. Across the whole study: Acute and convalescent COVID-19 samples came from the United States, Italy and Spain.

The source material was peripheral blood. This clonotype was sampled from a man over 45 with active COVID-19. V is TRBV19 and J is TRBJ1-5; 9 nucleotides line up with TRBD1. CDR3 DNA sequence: TGTGCCAGTAGTACCGCGGGACAGGGTGAACAGCCCCAGCATTTT. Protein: CASSTAGQGEQPQHF.